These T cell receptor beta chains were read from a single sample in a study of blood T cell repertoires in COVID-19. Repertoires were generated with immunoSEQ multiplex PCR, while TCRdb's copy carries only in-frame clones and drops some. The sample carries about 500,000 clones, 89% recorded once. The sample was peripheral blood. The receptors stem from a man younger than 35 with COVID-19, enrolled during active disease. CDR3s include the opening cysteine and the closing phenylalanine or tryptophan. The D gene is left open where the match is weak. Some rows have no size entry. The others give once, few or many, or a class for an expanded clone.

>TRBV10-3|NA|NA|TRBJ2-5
CAIQPSTGEQETQYF
TGTGCCATTCAACCGTCCACCGGGGAACAAGAGACCCAGTACTTC
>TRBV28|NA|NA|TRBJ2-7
CASSTGTTDEQYF
TGTGCCAGCAGCACCGGGACAACCGACGAGCAGTACTTC
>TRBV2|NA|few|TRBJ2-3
CASSLAPEPAASTDTQYF
TGTGCCAGCAGCCTGGCCCCTGAGCCGGCGGCCAGCACAGATACGCAGTATTTT
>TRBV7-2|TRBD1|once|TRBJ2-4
CASSTGGNIQYF
TGTGCCAGCAGCACAGGGGGGAACATTCAGTACTTC
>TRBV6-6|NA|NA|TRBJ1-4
CASSYYGQTNEKLFF
TGTGCCAGCAGTTACTATGGACAGACTAATGAAAAACTGTTTTTT
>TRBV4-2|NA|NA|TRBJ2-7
CASSQGITGNYEQYF
TGTGCCAGCAGCCAGGGCATCACAGGGAACTACGAGCAGTACTTC
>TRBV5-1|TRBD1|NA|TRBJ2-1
CASSLDGGTGANEQFF
TGCGCCAGCAGCTTGGATGGGGGGACAGGGGCAAATGAGCAGTTCTTC
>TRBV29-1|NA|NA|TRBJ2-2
CSARTGSTGELFF
TGCAGCGCAAGGACGGGAAGCACCGGAGAGCTGTTTTTT
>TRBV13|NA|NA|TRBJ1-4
CASSIRTGAGVSEKLFF
TGTGCCAGCAGCATAAGGACGGGAGCCGGCGTTAGTGAAAAACTGTTTTTT
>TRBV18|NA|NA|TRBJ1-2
CASSLHRPTEANYGYTF
TGTGCCAGCTCACTCCATCGGCCCACAGAAGCTAACTATGGCTACACCTTC
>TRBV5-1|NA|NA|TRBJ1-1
CASSIKRRQPEAFF
TGCGCCAGCAGCATTAAGCGCAGACAGCCCGAAGCTTTCTTT
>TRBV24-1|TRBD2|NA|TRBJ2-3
CATSARTSGRKTDTQYF
TGTGCCACCAGTGCCAGGACTAGCGGGAGGAAGACAGATACGCAGTATTTT
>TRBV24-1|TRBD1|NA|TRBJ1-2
CATSDGLTGGNDGYTF
TGTGCCACCAGTGACGGCCTGACAGGGGGCAACGATGGCTACACCTTC
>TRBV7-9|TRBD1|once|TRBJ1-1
CASSLVGQGRMNTEAFF
TGTGCCAGCAGCTTAGTGGGACAGGGGAGGATGAACACTGAAGCTTTCTTT
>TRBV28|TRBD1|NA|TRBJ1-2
CASSSGQGGYGYTF
TGTGCCAGCAGTTCGGGACAGGGTGGCTATGGCTACACCTTC
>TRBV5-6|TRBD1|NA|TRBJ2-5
CASSRIRDRGETQYF
TGTGCCAGCAGCCGCATCCGGGACAGGGGGGAGACCCAGTACTTC
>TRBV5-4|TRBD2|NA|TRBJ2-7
CASSSGRTIYEQYF
TGTGCCAGCAGTAGCGGGAGGACGATTTACGAGCAGTACTTC